The 29 T cell receptor beta chains below all came from one sample that was sequenced in a study of early T cells in non-severe SARS-CoV-2 infection. TCRdb processed the 5' RACE reads anew with MiXCR; each CDR3 protein has one entry. Here the sample spans around 33,000 distinct CDR3 sequences, approximately 5% being singletons. Sequenced material: whole blood. All receptors come from an adult who was a healthcare worker with PCR-confirmed SARS-CoV-2 infection or an uninfected control (not recorded which).

The chain combines TRBV6-2 or TRBV6-3 with TRBJ1-1; D perhaps matches TRBD1 (5 bases). Trimming left V 5 bases short and J 5 bases short, with 15 bases between. The germline V gene encodes CDR1 MNHEY and CDR2 SVGEGT. This CDR3 has 14 amino acids. The CDR3 bases are TGTGCCAGCAGTAAGCCAGGGAGAAAGACTGAAGCTTTCTTT. Translation: CASSKPGRKTEAFF.

This clonotype was seen ten or more times. The chain carries TRBV7-9 and TRBJ2-1; D is unclear. The ends were cut back, 5 bases at V and 10 bases at J, with 15 bases in the middle. Germline values: CDR1 SEHNR, CDR2 FQNEAQ (reference sequence). This CDR3 is built from 13 residues. The CDR3 nucleotides read TGTGCCAGCAGCCCTTGGCAGGCGAGAGAGCAGTTCTTC. Translation gives CASSPWQAREQFF. The whole variable domain, filled in from reference TRBV7-9 and TRBJ2-1, reads DTGVSQNPRHKITKRGQNVTFRCDPISEHNRLYWYRQTLGQGPEFLTYFQNEAQLEKSRLLSDRFSAERPKGSFSTLEIQRTEQGDSAMYLCASSPWQAREQFFGPGTRLTVL.

This clonotype was seen many times. The rearrangement links TRBV3-1 to TRBJ1-5; D perhaps matches TRBD1 (6 bases). Trimming shortened V by 1 base and J by 4 bases, and 11 bases separated the two germline ends. Germline loops: CDR1 LGHDT, CDR2 YNNKEL (reference sequence). The CDR3 runs 15 residues. DNA of the CDR3: TGTGCCAGCAGCCAAGGTACAGGGAAGAATCAGCCCCAGCATTTT. Translating it yields CASSQGTGKNQPQHF.

The V call is TRBV20-1, the J call TRBJ2-7; D not certain. The V gene lost 0 bases and the J gene lost 2 bases, with 11 bases spanning the gap. CDR3 length: 14 residues. Germline CDR1 and CDR2: DFQATT and SNEGSKA (reference sequence). The CDR3 loop reads CSARDKGVAYEQYF. The CDR3 coding sequence is TGCAGTGCTAGAGATAAGGGTGTAGCCTACGAGCAGTACTTC.

The sample holds many counts of this clonotype. This chain links TRBV3-1 with TRBJ2-1, with D possibly TRBD1 on 5 matching bases. CDR3 length equals 16 residues. Trimming removed 0 bases at V and 3 bases at J, with 12 bases between. CDR1 is LGHDT and CDR2 is YNNKEL in the germline V gene (reference sequence). The CDR3 protein is CASSQEQARGYNEQFF. CDR3 nucleotide sequence: TGTGCCAGCAGCCAAGAACAGGCGCGAGGCTACAATGAGCAGTTCTTC.

At least ten counts were recorded for this clonotype. V is TRBV29-1 and J is TRBJ2-3; 7 bases fit TRBD1. The V gene end was trimmed by 3 bases and the J gene end by 0 bases; junction bases not matched to a gene: 3. The CDR3 runs 14 residues. Looked up from germline, CDR1 is SQVTM and CDR2 is ANQGSEA. CDR3 protein: CSVDNRGSTDTQYF. The CDR3 nucleotides are TGCAGCGTTGATAACAGGGGAAGCACAGATACGCAGTATTTT.

This clonotype was seen many times. The chain employs TRBV12-3 or TRBV12-4 and TRBJ2-5; 9 bases agree with TRBD1. This CDR3 is built from 15 residues. The junction had 7 bases not matched to a gene; V was cut back by 6 bases and J by 2 bases. The CDR3 sequence is CASRGGTGKQETQYF. The CDR3 region has the DNA TGTGCCAGCAGAGGCGGGACAGGGAAACAAGAGACCCAGTACTTC.

This clonotype was found a few times. The chain joins TRBV7-2 to TRBJ1-1; 12 bases are a match to TRBD1. Germline V gene sequence: CDR1 SGHTA, CDR2 FQGNSA. V shed 1 base, J shed 4 bases, and the junction held 4 bases outside the gene matches. This CDR3 has 16 amino acids. The DNA for the CDR3 is TGTGCCAGCAGCTTAGGGGACAGGGGGCGAAGCACTGAAGCTTTCTTT. Residues: CASSLGDRGRSTEAFF.

This clonotype occurred a few times. The chain couples TRBV7-9 to TRBJ2-2; D uncertain. V dropped 6 bases and J dropped 1 base, with 9 bases sitting between them. The CDR3 totals 14 residues. CDR1 is SEHNR and CDR2 is FQNEAQ in the germline V gene (reference sequence). The CDR3 DNA is TGTGCCAGCAGTCTCGACTGGAACACCGGGGAGCTGTTTTTT. This sequence encodes CASSLDWNTGELFF. The variable domain in full, completed from reference TRBV7-9 and TRBJ2-2, reads DTGVSQNPRHKITKRGQNVTFRCDPISEHNRLYWYRQTLGQGPEFLTYFQNEAQLEKSRLLSDRFSAERPKGSFSTLEIQRTEQGDSAMYLCASSLDWNTGELFFGEGSRLTVL.

Many counts were recorded for this clonotype. The chain employs TRBV7-2 and TRBJ2-2; TRBD1 might be the D (5 bases). V lost 3 bases and J lost 4, with 9 bases in between. This CDR3 has 14 residues. Germline V gene data show CDR1 as SGHTA and CDR2 as FQGNSA. This CDR3 is CASSFSRATGELFF. The CDR3 DNA is TGTGCCAGCAGCTTTTCCAGGGCCACCGGGGAGCTGTTTTTT.

The chain employs TRBV25-1 and TRBJ1-1, with a possible D match to TRBD1 (6 bases). V was pared by 0 bases and J by 8 bases, with 16 bases between. Per the germline V gene, CDR1 is MGHDK and CDR2 is SYGVNS. This CDR3 is 15 amino acids long. CDR3 nucleotide sequence: TGTGCCAGCAGTGAATATTGGGACACCTTTGGGGAAGCTTTCTTT. Translated: CASSEYWDTFGEAFF.

This clonotype was recorded at least ten times. The chain couples TRBV19 to TRBJ2-3; 8 nucleotides line up with TRBD1. The CDR3 totals 15 residues. Trimming at V came to 3 bases and at J to 4 bases, leaving 6 bases not matched to a gene. Germline CDR1 LNHDA, CDR2 SQIVND (reference sequence). The CDR3 region has the DNA TGTGCCAGTAGTATTCAGGGGGCCCCTTCAGATACGCAGTATTTT. Its translation is CASSIQGAPSDTQYF.

This clonotype was detected many times. The chain links TRBV5-6 to TRBJ2-4, with a weak D call TRBD1 (6 bases). Between the trimmed V and J ends, which lost 4 bases and 6 bases, there was a span of 23 bases. The CDR3 has 17 residues. Germline loops: CDR1 SGHDT, CDR2 YYEEEE. Written as DNA, the CDR3 is TGTGCCAGCAGCCCCACCCGGGACAAGATGTTTTTAAACATTCAGTACTTC. Translated: CASSPTRDKMFLNIQYF.

This clonotype came up a few times. This chain links TRBV7-2 with TRBJ2-7, with TRBD1 matching over 7 bases. There are 14 residues in the CDR3. Germline CDR1 is SGHTA and CDR2 is FQGNSA. J lost 7 bases, V lost 5 bases, and 11 bases had no gene match. The CDR3 loop is CASSPWDSSLEQYF. The CDR3 DNA follows: TGTGCCAGCAGCCCCTGGGACAGCTCCCTAGAGCAGTACTTC.

This clonotype was recorded many times. CDR3 loop: CASSLKGARSTEAFF. For the CDR3, the DNA is TGTGCCAGCAGCTTAAAGGGGGCGCGGAGCACTGAAGCTTTCTTT. This sequence joins TRBV11-2 and TRBJ1-1; TRBD1 agrees at 7 bases. Germline loops: CDR1 SGHAT, CDR2 FQNNGV. The CDR3 contains 15 residues. V lost 2 bases, J lost 4 bases, and 7 bases stayed unmatched.

This clonotype has ten or more counts. The chain employs TRBV10-3 and TRBJ2-3, with 7 nucleotides matching TRBD2. The V gene's germline CDR1 is ENHRY and CDR2 SYGVKD. With V trimmed by 5 bases and J by 5 bases, 7 bases remained unmatched. The CDR3 loop spans 14 amino acids. DNA for the CDR3: TGTGCCATCAGTTCGACTAGCAGTGTAGATACGCAGTATTTT. It is translated as CAISSTSSVDTQYF.

This clonotype came up many times. This chain joins TRBV7-2 and TRBJ2-6, with D possibly matching TRBD1 (6 bases). V gave up 2 bases and J gave up 2 bases, with 13 bases separating them. This CDR3 comprises 17 residues. Germline assignment: CDR1 SGHTA and CDR2 FQGNSA. CDR3 loop: CASSLSGTTAGANVLTF. The CDR3 nucleotides read TGTGCCAGCAGCTTATCCGGGACAACGGCTGGGGCCAACGTCCTGACTTTC.

Many counts were recorded for this clonotype. The chain couples TRBV5-4 to TRBJ1-2, with D possibly matching TRBD1 (5 bases). Germline CDR1 and CDR2: SGHNT and YYREEE (reference sequence). V lost 4 bases, J lost 4 bases, and 11 bases lay in between. The CDR3 is 13 amino acids. In DNA, the CDR3 is TGTGCCAGCAGCAACAGGAGTATCTATGGCTACACCTTC. As protein: CASSNRSIYGYTF.

This clonotype was seen at least ten times. The chain recombines TRBV10-3 with TRBJ2-5; D not certain. This CDR3 is built from 13 residues. Germline-derived CDR1 and CDR2 are ENHRY and SYGVKD. Trimming took off 2 bases at V and 1 base at J, with 5 bases between the two ends. CDR3 DNA: TGTGCCATCAGTGAGCAGTTCCAAGAGACCCAGTACTTC. Amino acid sequence: CAISEQFQETQYF.

This clonotype was recorded many times. CDR3 sequence (DNA): TGTGCCTGGAGTAGGGCTGGGGTCACGCGGTCCTACGAGCAGTACTTC. Its translation is CAWSRAGVTRSYEQYF. The V gene is TRBV30, the J gene TRBJ2-7; D gene ambiguous. V shed 2 bases and J shed 1 base, with 18 bases lying between them. This CDR3 comprises 16 residues. Germline loops: CDR1 GTSNPN, CDR2 SVGIG (reference sequence).

This clonotype was counted many times. V gene TRBV7-2 combines with J gene TRBJ2-7, with 7 nucleotides matching TRBD2. Germline-derived CDR1 and CDR2 are SGHTA and FQGNSA. The CDR3 length is 14 residues. Trimming removed 2 bases from V and 1 base from J; junction bases left unmatched: 2. CDR3 protein: CASSLREGSYEQYF. As DNA, the CDR3 is TGTGCCAGCAGCTTAAGGGAGGGTTCCTACGAGCAGTACTTC.

This clonotype was seen ten or more times. The chain combines TRBV6-6 with TRBJ1-6; D gene uncertain. This CDR3 has 16 residues. The V gene's germline CDR1 is MNHNY and CDR2 SVGAGI (reference sequence). V was clipped by 4 bases and J by 0 bases, with 10 bases between them. CDR3 sequence: CASSSLLSSYNSPLHF. CDR3 DNA sequence: TGTGCCAGCAGTTCCCTCCTCTCCTCCTATAATTCACCCCTCCACTTT.

This clonotype occurred many times. J is TRBJ1-1 and V is TRBV10-3; weak D call: TRBD1 (5 bases). Germline CDR1 reads ENHRY; CDR2 reads SYGVKD. Trimming cost V 6 bases and J 5 bases, with 10 bases left between them. The CDR3 is made up of 12 amino acids. The CDR3, as DNA: TGTGCCATCAGCCAGGAGGGGACTGAAGCTTTCTTT. Translation: CAISQEGTEAFF.

This clonotype was picked up many times. V usage is TRBV10-3 and J usage is TRBJ2-5; D gene ambiguous. Trimming cost V 6 bases and J 0 bases, with 11 bases left between them. The CDR3 runs to 14 residues. In germline, CDR1 is ENHRY, CDR2 SYGVKD. CDR3: CAISRLGNQETQYF. The CDR3, as DNA: TGTGCCATCAGCAGACTGGGGAACCAAGAGACCCAGTACTTC.

This clonotype was found many times. The CDR3 here is CATSDSGQGSYNEQFF. CDR3 DNA sequence: TGTGCCACCAGTGACTCTGGACAGGGCTCCTACAATGAGCAGTTCTTC. V and J are TRBV24-1 and TRBJ2-1; 8 bases agree with TRBD1. Germline-derived CDR1 and CDR2 are KGHDR and SFDVKD. The length of the CDR3 is 16 residues. The V and J ends lost 4 bases and 0 bases, in that order; junction bases with no gene match: 4.

Ten or more counts support this clonotype. The chain carries TRBV19 and TRBJ2-7; TRBD1 aligns across 9 bases. With 1 base clipped from V and 2 bases from J, the junction kept 3 bases outside the gene matches. Germline V gene sequence: CDR1 LNHDA, CDR2 SQIVND (reference sequence). CDR3 length: 15 residues. CDR3 coding DNA: TGTGCCAGTAGTATAGTAGGGACAGGGCCCTACGAGCAGTACTTC. Translating gives CASSIVGTGPYEQYF.

The table lists this clonotype with a few counts. The chain couples TRBV29-1 to TRBJ1-1; tentatively, D is TRBD1 (5 bases). From germline, CDR1 is SQVTM and CDR2 ANQGSEA. There are 14 residues in the CDR3. V lost 0 bases, J lost 1 base, and 9 bases lay in between. Here the CDR3 DNA reads TGCAGCGTTGAAGATAGGGGAAAGAACACTGAAGCTTTCTTT. Protein sequence: CSVEDRGKNTEAFF.

This clonotype was detected ten times or more. V gene TRBV30 combines with J gene TRBJ1-1; D remains ambiguous. The CDR3 is made up of 12 amino acids. Germline V gene sequence: CDR1 GTSNPN, CDR2 SVGIG (reference sequence). The germline V and J ends were trimmed by 4 bases and 3 bases, with 9 bases remaining between them. The CDR3 DNA is TGTGCCTGGATTTTGGGGTACACTGAAGCTTTCTTT. This gives the protein CAWILGYTEAFF.

A few counts support this clonotype. The chain is built from TRBV30 and TRBJ2-3; no firm D call. The CDR3 runs to 13 residues. Germline CDR1 is GTSNPN and CDR2 is SVGIG (reference sequence). V gave up 0 bases and J gave up 5 bases, with 9 bases separating them. CDR3 nucleotide sequence: TGTGCCTGGAGTGTACGGCGAGGAGATACGCAGTATTTT. It specifies CAWSVRRGDTQYF.